This T cell receptor (beta chain) was obtained from a study of T-cell reconstitution after alpha-beta-depleted transplantation in children. The CDR3 covers 15 residues. The V gene's germline CDR1 is MDHEN and CDR2 SYDVKM. The junction had 8 bases not matched to a gene; V was cut back by 6 bases and J by 7 bases. Preparation of the TCRbeta library was carried out with unique molecular identifiers. TCRdb passed the PCR reads through MiXCR, listing each CDR3 protein once. The sample gives about 290,000 distinct CDR3 sequences, 10% of which show up once; 7% to 9.5% is in the top ten. This clonotype was observed many times.

The V gene is TRBV28, the J gene TRBJ1-5, with TRBD1 matching 11 bases. The sequence derives from a boy under three years old with acute myeloid leukemia, due to receive a stem cell transplant. The sample here was PBMCs, taken before TCRalphabeta/CD19-depleted stem cell transplant. The CDR3 region is CASSTWTGGWQPQHF. The CDR3 DNA sequence: TGTGCCAGCAGCACGTGGACAGGGGGCTGGCAGCCCCAGCATTTT.